Shown below are 22 T cell receptor beta chains from a single sample sequenced in a study of shared clonotypes between healthy human individuals. Sequencing was performed with immunoSEQ multiplex PCR; in TCRdb, only in-frame clones are kept and a portion is missing. The repertoire holds 2 million or so clones, with roughly 95% as singletons. The source material was naive CD4+ T cells sorted from blood. Subset specified: CD45RA+ positively selected. These receptors were obtained from a man aged 18 to 35 in good health.

V gene TRBV6-1 combines with J gene TRBJ2-3; weak D call: TRBD2 (6 bases). V lost 8 bases, J lost 5 bases, and 20 bases lay in between. The CDR3 is 15 residues long. CDR1 MNHNS and CDR2 SASEGT come from the germline V gene. The CDR3, as DNA: TGTGCCAGCCAGAACATGGCGCTGGGAGGAGATACGCAGTATTTT. Protein: CASQNMALGGDTQYF.

The chain joins TRBV18 to TRBJ2-7; D unclear. Trimming took off 3 bases at V and 1 base at J, with 13 bases between the two ends. CDR1 is KGHSH and CDR2 is LQKENI in the germline V gene. The CDR3 covers 15 residues. The CDR3 nucleotides are TGTGCCAGCTCACCTGAGGCCCCCGGGTCCTACGAGCAGTACTTC. Its translation: CASSPEAPGSYEQYF.

The CDR3 is CASSQAAGRAGELFF. In nucleotides, the CDR3 is TGCGCCAGCAGCCAAGCTGCCGGGAGGGCCGGGGAGCTGTTTTTT. The genes are TRBV4-1 and TRBJ2-2; 8 nucleotides align to TRBD2. V lost 1 base and J lost 6; bases outside the gene matches: 4. The germline V gene has CDR1 MGHRA and CDR2 YSYEKL. The length of the CDR3 is 15 residues.

The CDR3: CASSDYPGRITDTQYF. Here the CDR3 DNA reads TGTGCCAGCAGTGATTATCCCGGACGGATAACAGATACGCAGTATTTT. This sequence joins TRBV25-1 and TRBJ2-3; D gene uncertain. Germline CDR1 is MGHDK and CDR2 is SYGVNS. Deletions cut 3 bases from V and 3 bases from J, with 16 bases between. The CDR3 is made up of 16 amino acids.

CDR3 DNA sequence: TGTGCCAGCTCACCAAAGAGGACAGCTGGAAACACCATATATTTT. This codes for CASSPKRTAGNTIYF. The genes are TRBV18 and TRBJ1-3, with D tentatively TRBD1 (6 bases). Germline lookup yields CDR1 KGHSH and CDR2 LQKENI. The CDR3 loop spans 15 amino acids. V gave up 2 bases and J gave up 2 bases, with 10 bases separating them.

The chain uses TRBV9 and TRBJ2-3, with D unclear. Deletions cut 4 bases from V and 0 bases from J, with 15 bases between. This CDR3 contains 16 residues. CDR1 SGDLS and CDR2 YYNGEE come from the germline V gene. Written as DNA, the CDR3 is TGTGCCAGCAGCCCCCCAGCCGCCACCAGCACAGATACGCAGTATTTT. The encoded protein is CASSPPAATSTDTQYF.

The CDR3 region is CASSLSGLHTEAFF. The CDR3, as DNA: TGTGCCAGCAGCTTATCAGGGTTACACACTGAAGCTTTCTTT. The V gene is TRBV2, the J gene TRBJ1-1, with D perhaps TRBD1 (5 bases). Germline values: CDR1 SNHLY, CDR2 FYNNEI. V lost 6 bases and J lost 3, with 14 bases in between. The CDR3 spans 14 residues.

On this clone itself: The sample carries other DNA sequences with the same CDR3. The chain has TRBV4-1 and TRBJ2-7, with 9 bases fitting TRBD2. Looked up from germline, CDR1 is MGHRA and CDR2 is YSYEKL. This CDR3 has 16 amino acids. V was clipped by 1 base and J by 1 base; unmatched bases: 5. CDR3 sequence: CASSQGRLAGSYEQYF. In DNA, the CDR3 is TGCGCCAGCAGCCAAGGTCGGCTAGCGGGGTCCTACGAGCAGTACTTC.

About this clone itself: This may arise from a read error, as a much more abundant clone is one base away. Other DNA sequences from this sample encode an identical CDR3 as well. The chain couples TRBV30 to TRBJ1-6, with 7 positions matching TRBD1. Germline lookup yields CDR1 GTSNPN and CDR2 SVGIG (reference sequence). The CDR3 length is 13 residues. With V trimmed by 2 bases and J by 8 bases, 3 bases remained unmatched. The CDR3 reads CAWSQQGDSPLHF. The CDR3, as DNA: TGTGCCTGGAGTCAGCAGGGGGATTCACCCCTCCACTTT.

The chain couples TRBV6-1 to TRBJ2-5; 7 bases agree with TRBD1. Germline V lookup: CDR1 MNHNS, CDR2 SASEGT. Losses at the gene ends were 7 bases for V and 9 bases for J; bases not matched to a gene: 8. This CDR3 has 12 amino acids. The CDR3 loop reads CASTQGVLAQYF. CDR3 DNA: TGTGCCAGCACTCAGGGGGTTTTGGCCCAGTACTTC.

This chain joins TRBV11-2 and TRBJ2-5, with 8 positions matching TRBD1. This CDR3 comprises 14 residues. The germline V gene encodes CDR1 SGHAT and CDR2 FQNNGV. Unmatched junction bases numbered 5, after V lost 3 bases and J lost 5 bases. For the CDR3, the DNA is TGTGCCAGCAGCTTGGACAGGGTATTGGAGACCCAGTACTTC. Amino acids: CASSLDRVLETQYF.

The CDR3 nucleotides read TGTGCCAGCAGCCGTTGGACAGCGAACCTTTTTTCCGAGCAGTACTTC. Its protein is CASSRWTANLFSEQYF. V usage is TRBV7-9 and J usage is TRBJ2-7, with D perhaps matching TRBD1 (6 bases). The CDR3 is 16 amino acids. Germline V lookup: CDR1 SEHNR, CDR2 FQNEAQ (reference sequence). V lost 5 bases and J 6 bases, leaving 23 bases between the germline ends.

The chain recombines TRBV7-2 with TRBJ2-2, with a possible D match to TRBD2 (6 bases). The CDR3 totals 15 residues. Germline assignment: CDR1 SGHTA and CDR2 FQGNSA. V lost 1 base and J lost 8, with 14 bases in between. The CDR3 nucleotides read TGTGCCAGCAGCTTAGGCGGGACCATCAGGGGGGAGCTGTTTTTT. Protein sequence: CASSLGGTIRGELFF.

V gene TRBV5-1 combines with J gene TRBJ1-1, with no clear D. Trimming cost V 0 bases and J 3 bases, with 9 bases left between them. Germline assignment: CDR1 SGHRS and CDR2 YFSETQ. The CDR3 covers 14 residues. The CDR3 DNA reads TGCGCCAGCAGCTTGGGGTTGATCGACACTGAAGCTTTCTTT. Its translation: CASSLGLIDTEAFF. The complete variable domain, with remaining parts taken from reference TRBV5-1 and TRBJ1-1, reads KAGVTQTPRYLIKTRGQQVTLSCSPISGHRSVSWYQQTPGQGLQFLFEYFSETQRNKGNFPGRFSGRQFSNSRSEMNVSTLELGDSALYLCASSLGLIDTEAFFGQGTRLTVV.

Of note for this clone: This CDR3 is also generated by other DNA sequences in the sample. This chain uses TRBV30 with TRBJ2-7; D gene ambiguous. The CDR3 loop spans 12 amino acids. Germline V gene sequence: CDR1 GTSNPN, CDR2 SVGIG (reference sequence). Trimming removed 2 bases from V and 6 bases from J, with 11 bases in between. The CDR3 is CAWSPVGGEQYF. The CDR3 region has the DNA TGTGCCTGGAGTCCCGTGGGTGGCGAGCAGTACTTC. Using reference TRBV30 and TRBJ2-7 for the parts outside the CDR3, the full variable domain is SQTIHQWPATLVQPVGSPLSLECTVEGTSNPNLYWYRQAAGRGLQLLFYSVGIGQISSEVPQNLSASRPQDRQFILSSKKLLLSDSGFYLCAWSPVGGEQYFGPGTRLTVT.

In nucleotides, the CDR3 is TGTGCCAGCAGGTTGACAGGGGGCTCCGAGCAGTACTTC. Its translation is CASRLTGGSEQYF. The chain joins TRBV7-2 to TRBJ2-7; 10 bases align to TRBD1. Trimming at V came to 6 bases and at J to 6 bases, leaving 5 bases not matched to a gene. The germline V gene encodes CDR1 SGHTA and CDR2 FQGNSA. The CDR3 runs to 13 residues.

The J gene is TRBJ1-1, the V gene TRBV10-3, with 7 bases matching TRBD1. The length of the CDR3 is 13 residues. The junction had 3 bases not matched to a gene; V was cut back by 3 bases and J by 5 bases. Germline V gene lookup returns CDR1 ENHRY and CDR2 SYGVKD. The CDR3, as DNA: TGTGCCATCAGTGACCACAGGGGAACTGAAGCTTTCTTT. This encodes CAISDHRGTEAFF.

The chain is built from TRBV5-1 and TRBJ1-4, with TRBD1 matching 7 bases. This CDR3 has 18 amino acids. From germline, CDR1 is SGHRS and CDR2 YFSETQ. J lost 4 bases, V lost 4 bases, and 16 bases had no gene match. CDR3 in amino acids: CASSNRGFGLGINEKLFF. The CDR3 DNA reads as TGCGCCAGCAGCAACAGGGGTTTTGGGCTGGGGATTAATGAAAAACTGTTTTTT.

This clone was recorded once. The rearrangement joins TRBV6-1 to TRBJ1-4; no clear D. Germline CDR1 MNHNS, CDR2 SASEGT. The CDR3 totals 15 residues. V was pared by 7 bases and J by 1 base, with 13 bases between. The CDR3 here is CASTHGVGTNEKLFF. CDR3 DNA: TGTGCCAGCACACATGGAGTTGGAACTAATGAAAAACTGTTTTTT.

V and J are TRBV20-1 and TRBJ1-1; D uncertain. The CDR3 contains 11 residues. CDR1 and CDR2 (germline): DFQATT, SNEGSKA (reference sequence). V was trimmed by 5 bases and J by 6 bases, leaving 10 bases between them. CDR3 loop: CSALSFPEAFF. CDR3 coding DNA: TGCAGTGCTCTTAGTTTCCCTGAAGCTTTCTTT.

The chain is built from TRBV6-1 and TRBJ1-4; 8 positions agree with TRBD1. Germline CDR1 is MNHNS and CDR2 is SASEGT. J gave up 8 bases and V 2 bases, and 22 bases lay outside the gene matches. This CDR3 comprises 20 residues. This CDR3 reads CASSEFPIEYSQGAGEKLFF. CDR3 DNA: TGTGCCAGCAGTGAATTTCCTATTGAATATTCCCAGGGGGCAGGCGAAAAACTGTTTTTT.

J is TRBJ1-5 and V is TRBV18; no firm D call. CDR3 length: 14 amino acids. Germline CDR1 is KGHSH and CDR2 is LQKENI. The CDR3 is CASAWEVGNQPQHF. As DNA, the CDR3 is TGTGCTTCCGCTTGGGAGGTTGGCAATCAGCCCCAGCATTTT.